Shown below are 31 T cell receptor beta chains from a single sample sequenced in a study of neurological immune-mediated disorders. MiXCR was run by TCRdb on the 5' RACE reads, yielding one entry per CDR3 protein. The repertoire holds about 62,000 distinct CDR3 sequences, with around 4.8% as singletons. Material for sequencing was PBMCs. Source of these receptors: a woman between 50 and 59 years old with multiple sclerosis.

This clonotype was found many times. The chain links TRBV7-9 to TRBJ1-4; D is ambiguous. The germline V and J ends were trimmed by 6 bases and 7 bases, with 12 bases remaining between them. There are 13 residues in the CDR3. Germline loops: CDR1 SEHNR, CDR2 FQNEAQ (reference sequence). CDR3 region: CASRSEAVEKLFF. Written as DNA, the CDR3 is TGTGCCAGCAGGTCCGAGGCGGTTGAAAAACTGTTTTTT.

Comment on this clonotype: Mismatch with germline at one junction end may stem from a read error. V is TRBV7-6 and J is TRBJ1-5; D call uncertain. There are 13 residues in the CDR3. The germline CDR1 and CDR2 sequences are SGHVS and FNYEAQ. The CDR3 spells CAGSLGSNQPQHF. The DNA of the CDR3 is TGTGCCGGCAGCCTAGGGAGCAATCAGCCCCAGCATTTT.

The chain uses TRBV4-1 and TRBJ1-1; no definite D call. The CDR3 sequence is 14 residues long. From germline, CDR1 is MGHRA and CDR2 YSYEKL. V was pared by 0 bases and J by 0 bases, with 5 bases between. The CDR3 DNA reads as TGCGCCAGCAGCCAAGAATTAATGAACACTGAAGCTTTCTTT. Translated, it gives CASSQELMNTEAFF.

This clonotype was detected ten times or more. In DNA form, the CDR3 reads TGTGCCAGCAGCGGACGGGACAGATATCAGCCCCAGCATTTT. It translates to CASSGRDRYQPQHF. V usage is TRBV6-2 or TRBV6-3 and J usage is TRBJ1-5, with 7 bases lining up with TRBD1. V shed 6 bases, J shed 5 bases, and the junction held 7 bases outside the gene matches. Germline CDR1 MNHEY, CDR2 SVGEGT. CDR3 size: 14 residues.

There are many counts of this clonotype. This chain uses TRBV12-3 or TRBV12-4 with TRBJ1-1; D unresolved. V lost 6 bases and J lost 2, with 13 bases in between. This CDR3 is 14 amino acids long. This CDR3 is CASRTLQDNTEAFF. The DNA of the CDR3 is TGTGCCAGCAGAACTCTTCAGGATAACACTGAAGCTTTCTTT.

This clonotype was detected many times. The genes are TRBV12-3 or TRBV12-4 and TRBJ2-1; TRBD2 aligns across 10 bases. This CDR3 contains 15 residues. The V segment lost 4 bases and the J segment 6 bases; nucleotides outside the gene matches: 6. The chain's CDR3 is CASSSSGGAFNEQFF. CDR3 nucleotide sequence: TGTGCCAGCAGTTCCAGCGGGGGGGCCTTCAATGAGCAGTTCTTC.

This clonotype appeared many times. The chain uses TRBV6-1 and TRBJ2-2, with D possibly being TRBD2 (5 bases). CDR1 MNHNS and CDR2 SASEGT come from the germline V gene. This CDR3 is 13 amino acids long. V lost 6 bases and J 7 bases, leaving 12 bases between the germline ends. CDR3 DNA: TGTGCCAGCAGACAAACTAGTCTCGGGGAGCTGTTTTTT. Translating it yields CASRQTSLGELFF.

This clonotype was seen at least ten times. The rearrangement joins TRBV5-1 to TRBJ2-1, with a possible D match to TRBD2 (6 bases). This CDR3 has 12 residues. The V and J ends lost 4 bases and 15 bases respectively, with 17 bases between them. Germline V CDR1 and CDR2: SGHRS, YFSETQ. The DNA of the CDR3 is TGCGCCAGCAGCCCGCCGGGGGACGGGCGGTTCTTC. Translation: CASSPPGDGRFF.

This clonotype was counted many times. This rearrangement joins TRBV12-3 or TRBV12-4 to TRBJ1-1; possible D gene TRBD1, 5 bases. CDR3 length equals 13 residues. The ends were cut back, 3 bases at V and 5 bases at J, with 10 bases in the middle. This chain's CDR3 is CASSFGGGTEAFF. CDR3 DNA: TGTGCCAGCAGTTTCGGGGGGGGGACTGAAGCTTTCTTT.

This clonotype was counted a few times. This chain links TRBV7-2 with TRBJ2-5, with TRBD1 identical over 10 bases. The V gene's germline CDR1 is SGHTA and CDR2 FQGNSA. V lost 4 bases and J lost 4; bases outside the gene matches: 3. This CDR3 comprises 14 residues. The CDR3 DNA reads as TGTGCCAGCAGCTCTAGACAGGGGGCAGAGACCCAGTACTTC. Protein sequence: CASSSRQGAETQYF.

This clonotype was found many times. The chain is built from TRBV21-1 and TRBJ2-3; the D call of TRBD2 is as the table states it, not checked on the DNA. TRBV21-1 has pseudogene status. This CDR3 contains 16 residues. CDR3 loop: CASSKEMRVTTDTQYF. In DNA form, the CDR3 reads TGTGCCAGCAGCAAAGAAATGAGGGTGACTACAGATACGCAGTATTTT.

This clonotype was found many times. CDR3 region: CASSQDSQRGEKLFF. The CDR3 nucleotides are TGCGCCAGCAGCCAAGACTCACAGAGGGGGGAAAAACTGTTTTTT. The genes are TRBV4-1 and TRBJ1-4, with D perhaps matching TRBD1 (6 bases). V lost 0 bases, J lost 8 bases, and 13 bases lay in between. CDR1 and CDR2 from the germline V gene are MGHRA and YSYEKL. The CDR3 has 15 residues.

This clonotype was counted many times. The germline gene is not matched at one end of the junction; a read error may be the cause. The chain employs TRBV20-1 and TRBJ1-6, with a tentative D call TRBD1 (6 bases). Looked up from germline, CDR1 is DFQATT and CDR2 is SNEGSKA (reference sequence). The CDR3 runs to 11 residues. CDR3: CSARGGGPLNF. CDR3 DNA sequence: TGCAGTGCTAGGGGAGGGGGACCCCTCAACTTT.

Ten or more counts support this clonotype. The V call is TRBV24-1, the J call TRBJ2-3; D ambiguous. The CDR3 runs 16 residues. Germline V gene data show CDR1 as KGHDR and CDR2 as SFDVKD. Trimming took off 1 base at V and 4 bases at J, with 14 bases between the two ends. The CDR3 here is CATSDFFSGRSDTQYF. The CDR3 nucleotides read TGTGCCACCAGTGATTTCTTTTCGGGTAGGTCAGATACGCAGTATTTT.

Many counts were recorded for this clonotype. The chain joins TRBV20-1 to TRBJ2-3, with 9 bases lining up with TRBD2. The CDR3 runs 15 residues. The germline V gene encodes CDR1 DFQATT and CDR2 SNEGSKA (reference sequence). V trimming: 4 bases; J trimming: 2 bases; junction bases outside the gene matches: 7. CDR3 residues: CSATKTSGHTDTQYF. The CDR3 coding sequence is TGCAGTGCTACAAAGACTAGCGGTCACACAGATACGCAGTATTTT.

Concerning this clonotype: A much bigger clone sits one base away, suggesting this may be a read error. V usage is TRBV9 and J usage is TRBJ2-1; 13 bases match TRBD2. Germline V gives CDR1 SGDLS, CDR2 YYNGEE. This CDR3 is 16 amino acids long. The CDR3 sequence is CVSSAQGLAGVPEQFF. In DNA, the CDR3 is TGTGTCAGCAGCGCCCAAGGACTAGCGGGGGTGCCTGAGCAGTTCTTC.

As for this clonotype: A much larger clonotype is one base distant, so this may be a read error. This chain links TRBV7-8 with TRBJ1-5; D is undetermined. The germline CDR1 and CDR2 sequences are SGHVS and FQNEAQ. V was cut by 1 base and J by 7 bases, with 14 bases left in between. The CDR3 runs to 15 residues. The CDR3 region is CASSLDGGPHQPQHF. As DNA, the CDR3 is TGTGCCAGCAGCTTAGATGGCGGTCCCCACCAGCCCCAGCATTTT.

This clonotype was observed many times. The gene calls are TRBV5-1 and TRBJ2-5, with 9 bases that match TRBD1. J gave up 2 bases and V 1 base, and 6 bases lay outside the gene matches. The CDR3 is 16 amino acids. Germline CDR1 SGHRS, CDR2 YFSETQ. The CDR3 here is CASSLQPGTGQETQYF. The CDR3 DNA reads as TGCGCCAGCAGCTTGCAGCCCGGGACAGGGCAAGAGACCCAGTACTTC. The full variable domain, in which reference TRBV5-1 and TRBJ2-5 provide the parts outside the CDR3, is KAGVTQTPRYLIKTRGQQVTLSCSPISGHRSVSWYQQTPGQGLQFLFEYFSETQRNKGNFPGRFSGRQFSNSRSEMNVSTLELGDSALYLCASSLQPGTGQETQYFGPGTRLLVL.

This clonotype was counted ten times or more. This rearrangement joins TRBV5-1 to TRBJ2-3; weak D call: TRBD2 (5 bases). The germline CDR1 and CDR2 sequences are SGHRS and YFSETQ. V was trimmed by 3 bases and J by 8 bases, leaving 13 bases between them. The CDR3 has 13 residues. CDR3 in DNA: TGCGCCAGCAGCTCGACCCTTGGAGGTACGCAGTATTTT. This sequence encodes CASSSTLGGTQYF.

Details on this clonotype: A much larger clone lies a single base off, so this may be a read error. The chain recombines TRBV9 with TRBJ2-2; no definite D call. With 5 bases removed from V and 5 bases from J, the gap between germline ends came to 4 bases. Germline CDR1 reads SGDLS; CDR2 reads YYNGEE. The CDR3 has 11 amino acids. The CDR3 is CASRGTGELFF. In nucleotides, the CDR3 is TGTGCCAGCAGAGGAACCGGGGAGCTGTTTTTT.

This clonotype was counted many times. The chain uses TRBV4-1 and TRBJ1-1, with 9 bases matching TRBD1. This CDR3 is 18 amino acids long. Unmatched junction bases numbered 8, after V lost 0 bases and J lost 0 bases. Germline V gene lookup returns CDR1 MGHRA and CDR2 YSYEKL. CDR3 amino acids: CASSQEWGQGGVNTEAFF. Written as DNA, the CDR3 is TGCGCCAGCAGCCAAGAATGGGGACAGGGAGGAGTGAACACTGAAGCTTTCTTT.

About this clonotype: At one end the junction does not follow the germline gene, possibly because of a read error. The chain joins TRBV20-1 to TRBJ1-5, with TRBD1 as a possible D gene (5 bases). Germline V gene sequence: CDR1 DFQATT, CDR2 SNEGSKA (reference sequence). This CDR3 contains 14 residues. The CDR3 here is CSARQGASNQPQNF. The CDR3 region has the DNA TGCAGTGCTAGACAGGGAGCCAGCAATCAGCCCCAGAATTTT.

This clonotype was observed many times. J is TRBJ2-1 and V is TRBV10-3; TRBD1 is a possible D gene (5 bases). CDR3 length equals 13 residues. Germline V CDR1 and CDR2: ENHRY, SYGVKD. The germline V and J ends were trimmed by 3 bases and 8 bases, with 11 bases remaining between them. This CDR3 reads CAISEQAGDEQFF. The CDR3 DNA sequence: TGTGCCATCAGTGAACAGGCCGGAGATGAGCAGTTCTTC.

This clonotype was counted at least ten times. This chain links TRBV10-3 with TRBJ1-1, with D possibly being TRBD1 (6 bases). Trimming removed 4 bases at V and 1 base at J, with 16 bases between. This CDR3 is 16 amino acids long. Germline assignment: CDR1 ENHRY and CDR2 SYGVKD. The CDR3 DNA reads TGTGCCATCAGTGTCAGTCAGGGGATTAGGAACACTGAAGCTTTCTTT. Encoded protein: CAISVSQGIRNTEAFF.

This clonotype was seen ten or more times. The V and J genes are TRBV7-9 and TRBJ2-2, with TRBD1 matching over 9 bases. The junction had 12 bases not matched to a gene; V was cut back by 1 base and J by 6 bases. This CDR3 has 18 residues. Germline V gene lookup returns CDR1 SEHNR and CDR2 FQNEAQ (reference sequence). Here the CDR3 reads CASSLGRTGAKFPGELFF. The CDR3 bases are TGTGCCAGCAGCTTAGGCCGGACAGGGGCAAAATTTCCCGGGGAGCTGTTTTTT.

There are many counts of this clonotype. V usage is TRBV6-6 and J usage is TRBJ2-3; 7 nucleotides line up with TRBD2. Germline V gives CDR1 MNHNY, CDR2 SVGAGI (reference sequence). V lost 3 bases and J lost 4; bases outside the gene matches: 4. This CDR3 is built from 14 residues. CDR3 sequence reads: CASSYWGGADTQYF. In DNA form, the CDR3 reads TGTGCCAGCAGTTATTGGGGGGGGGCAGATACGCAGTATTTT.

As for this clonotype: This may arise from a read error, as a much more abundant clone is one base away. The chain links TRBV20-1 to TRBJ2-4; TRBD1 aligns across 9 bases. The CDR3 totals 17 residues. Germline V gene data show CDR1 as DFQATT and CDR2 as SNEGSKA (reference sequence). The CDR3 reads CSATWTGAPLAKKIQYF. CDR3 nucleotides: TGCAGTGCTACCTGGACAGGGGCGCCTTTAGCCAAAAAAATTCAGTACTTC.

V gene TRBV7-8 combines with J gene TRBJ2-5, with TRBD2 matching 15 bases. The CDR3 sequence is 17 residues long. The germline V gene has CDR1 SGHVS and CDR2 FQNEAQ. Trimming took 5 bases from V and 5 from J; bases not matched to a gene: 9. The CDR3 DNA reads TGTGCCAGCAGCGGGACTAGCGGGGGGTCGCTCTGGGAGACCCAGTACTTC. Translating it yields CASSGTSGGSLWETQYF.

This clonotype was seen at least ten times. The rearrangement joins TRBV5-6 to TRBJ2-7, with D perhaps assigned TRBD1 or TRBD2 (5 bases each). Trimming cost V 3 bases and J 9 bases, with 22 bases left between them. The length of the CDR3 is 15 residues. Germline CDR1 reads SGHDT; CDR2 reads YYEEEE. The DNA for the CDR3 is TGTGCCAGCAGCTCGGGACCGCTCGGCGGTGACGTGCAGTACGTC. It is translated as CASSSGPLGGDVQYV.

This clonotype was seen ten or more times. The rearrangement joins TRBV5-1 to TRBJ2-3; perhaps D is TRBD1 or TRBD2 (5 bases each). Germline V gene data show CDR1 as SGHRS and CDR2 as YFSETQ. The length of the CDR3 is 13 residues. V lost 5 bases to trimming and J lost 3 bases, with 10 bases between them. The CDR3, as DNA: TGCGCCAGCAGAGTGGGACCAACAGATACGCAGTATTTT. It is translated as CASRVGPTDTQYF.

This clonotype was seen ten or more times. V gene TRBV5-1 combines with J gene TRBJ2-7, with TRBD1 identical over 10 bases. Germline V gene lookup returns CDR1 SGHRS and CDR2 YFSETQ. CDR3 length: 14 amino acids. V gave up 3 bases and J gave up 5 bases; unmatched junction bases: 5. CDR3 in amino acids: CASSSGQGIDEQYV. The CDR3 DNA is TGCGCCAGCAGCTCGGGACAGGGGATCGACGAGCAGTACGTC.